This TCR beta chain was observed in a study of cytomegalovirus exposure and HLA in healthy donors. Study as a whole: Among about 179 million T cells, an earlier analysis found roughly 110 million unique TCR beta sequences.

Germline V gives CDR1 GTSNPN, CDR2 SVGIG (reference sequence). This CDR3 contains 15 residues. The V gene end was trimmed by 3 bases and the J gene end by 2 bases; junction bases not matched to a gene: 6. In the case of this clone: Its cognate antigen is unknown.

Whole-study findings and limits: Some V segments, TRBV6-2 and TRBV6-3 among them, were indistinguishable and were therefore excluded. Most of the TCR beta V segments (in an earlier analysis) were productive either about 90% or about 30% of the time. Analyzed later, most CMV-associated TCR beta chains appeared HLA-restricted.

The PCR contained 60 Vbeta and 13 Jbeta primers. The method was immunoSEQ multiplex PCR; TCRdb's version includes in-frame clones alone and lacks a portion of them. The table includes roughly 130,000 clones, around 85% detected once. This receptor was identified in a woman in her 50s in good health and CMV-seropositive. Sequencing was performed on PBMCs. The genes are TRBV30 and TRBJ2-2; 7 positions match TRBD1. The CDR3 here is CAWRWTGANTGELFF. DNA of the CDR3: TGTGCCTGGAGGTGGACAGGAGCAAACACCGGGGAGCTGTTTTTT.